This is a list of T cell receptor beta chains from one sample in a study of cytomegalovirus exposure and HLA in healthy donors. Method: immunoSEQ multiplex PCR; TCRdb's copy keeps in-frame clones and lacks some. The table lists under 250,000 clones, around 86% of them singletons. The specimen was PBMCs. The receptors stem from a woman aged 18-29 years in good health and CMV-seropositive. CDR3s include the opening cysteine and the closing phenylalanine or tryptophan. Each record gives: CDR3 DNA, CDR3 protein, D gene, J gene, clone size, V gene. D genes are given only for firm matches. Where a row states a size, it is once, few, many or the class of an expanded clone; other rows omit it.

CDR3nt: TGTGCCAGCAGCTTAACAGGGAACACTGAAGCTTTCTTT
CDR3aa: CASSLTGNTEAFF
d_gene: NA
j_gene: TRBJ1-1
abundance: NA
v_gene: TRBV11-3

CDR3nt: TGTGCCAGCAGCCAAGAGTGGCCAGCGGAGGGCAATCAGCCCCAGCATTTT
CDR3aa: CASSQEWPAEGNQPQHF
d_gene: NA
j_gene: TRBJ1-5
abundance: NA
v_gene: TRBV4-2

CDR3nt: TGTGCCAGCAGCTTTGGACAGAGCTCTGGAAACACCATATATTTT
CDR3aa: CASSFGQSSGNTIYF
d_gene: NA
j_gene: TRBJ1-3
abundance: once
v_gene: TRBV7-9

CDR3nt: TGCGCCAGCAGCCAAGATCTCGCGGCCGCTAGTCGTTATGGCTACACCTTC
CDR3aa: CASSQDLAAASRYGYTF
d_gene: NA
j_gene: TRBJ1-2
abundance: few
v_gene: TRBV4-1

CDR3nt: TGTGCCAGCACTGGGCGGGAGACCTATGGCTACACCTTC
CDR3aa: CASTGRETYGYTF
d_gene: NA
j_gene: TRBJ1-2
abundance: NA
v_gene: TRBV28

CDR3nt: TGTGCCAGCAGCCGCCCGATAGCGGGAGTCGACACCGGGGAGCTGTTTTTT
CDR3aa: CASSRPIAGVDTGELFF
d_gene: TRBD2
j_gene: TRBJ2-2
abundance: NA
v_gene: TRBV7-9

CDR3nt: TGTGCCAGCAGCTCCCCCGACCGGACAGGGGGGCAGTTCTTC
CDR3aa: CASSSPDRTGGQFF
d_gene: TRBD1
j_gene: TRBJ2-1
abundance: NA
v_gene: TRBV11-3

CDR3nt: TGCGCCAGCAGCCAAGGTTGGCTTTCCAATGAGCAGTTCTTC
CDR3aa: CASSQGWLSNEQFF
d_gene: NA
j_gene: TRBJ2-1
abundance: NA
v_gene: TRBV4-1

CDR3nt: TGTGCCAGCAGTGAGGGACTAGCGGGAGGGAATGAGCAGTTCTTC
CDR3aa: CASSEGLAGGNEQFF
d_gene: TRBD2
j_gene: TRBJ2-1
abundance: many
v_gene: TRBV6-4

CDR3nt: TGTGCCAGCAGCTTGGTTCAGGGTAGCTACACCTTC
CDR3aa: CASSLVQGSYTF
d_gene: NA
j_gene: TRBJ1-2
abundance: NA
v_gene: TRBV5-6

CDR3nt: TGTGCCAGCAGCCGCTGGACAGGGGCGGCTGGCTACACCTTC
CDR3aa: CASSRWTGAAGYTF
d_gene: TRBD1
j_gene: TRBJ1-2
abundance: NA
v_gene: TRBV5-5

CDR3nt: TGCGCCAGCAGCTCATCGAATCGGTACGAGCAGTACTTC
CDR3aa: CASSSSNRYEQYF
d_gene: NA
j_gene: TRBJ2-7
abundance: NA
v_gene: TRBV5-1

CDR3nt: TGTGCCAGCAGTCCCGACAGGGGGGTTGAAGCTTTCTTT
CDR3aa: CASSPDRGVEAFF
d_gene: TRBD1
j_gene: TRBJ1-1
abundance: once
v_gene: TRBV6-5

CDR3nt: TGTGCCAGCAGCTTGGCCGGAGGGTTCGGCGAGCAGTACTTC
CDR3aa: CASSLAGGFGEQYF
d_gene: NA
j_gene: TRBJ2-7
abundance: NA
v_gene: TRBV5-6

CDR3nt: TGTGCCAGCAGTTTAGTGTCAGGGGGATTCCACGAGCAGTACTTC
CDR3aa: CASSLVSGGFHEQYF
d_gene: TRBD1
j_gene: TRBJ2-7
abundance: NA
v_gene: TRBV28

CDR3nt: TGCGCCAGCAGCCAGAGGACAGGGGGGGTCGACGAGCAGTACTTC
CDR3aa: CASSQRTGGVDEQYF
d_gene: TRBD1
j_gene: TRBJ2-7
abundance: few
v_gene: TRBV4-1

CDR3nt: TGTGCCTGGAGTGTCTCCGGGACAGGGGCCGTCCTGACTTTC
CDR3aa: CAWSVSGTGAVLTF
d_gene: TRBD1
j_gene: TRBJ2-6
abundance: NA
v_gene: TRBV30

CDR3nt: TGTGCCAGCAGCGTCTCGAACACTGAAGCTTTCTTT
CDR3aa: CASSVSNTEAFF
d_gene: NA
j_gene: TRBJ1-1
abundance: NA
v_gene: TRBV9

CDR3nt: TGCGCCAGCAGCGACGAAGGAAGGAGACTCGCGACCCAGTACTTC
CDR3aa: CASSDEGRRLATQYF
d_gene: NA
j_gene: TRBJ2-5
abundance: NA
v_gene: TRBV4-1

CDR3nt: TGTGCCAGCAGCTTAAGCAGGGGTGGACATGGCTACACCTTC
CDR3aa: CASSLSRGGHGYTF
d_gene: NA
j_gene: TRBJ1-2
abundance: NA
v_gene: TRBV7-9

CDR3nt: TGTGCCTGGAGGACTAGCGGGAACTCCTACGAGCAGTACTTC
CDR3aa: CAWRTSGNSYEQYF
d_gene: TRBD2
j_gene: TRBJ2-7
abundance: NA
v_gene: TRBV30

CDR3nt: TGTGCCACCAGCAGAGGGCAATTGGAGCAGTTCTTC
CDR3aa: CATSRGQLEQFF
d_gene: NA
j_gene: TRBJ2-1
abundance: NA
v_gene: TRBV15

CDR3nt: TGTGCCAGCAGCTTCAGGTCCACGAATCCCTACGAGCAGTACTTC
CDR3aa: CASSFRSTNPYEQYF
d_gene: NA
j_gene: TRBJ2-7
abundance: NA
v_gene: TRBV11-2

CDR3nt: TGTGCCAGCAGTACGACAGGGAGAAGAAACACCATATATTTT
CDR3aa: CASSTTGRRNTIYF
d_gene: TRBD1
j_gene: TRBJ1-3
abundance: NA
v_gene: TRBV6-5

CDR3nt: TGTGCCAGTAGTATAGGGGCTAGCGGGAGGAGCGAGCAGTACTTC
CDR3aa: CASSIGASGRSEQYF
d_gene: TRBD2
j_gene: TRBJ2-7
abundance: NA
v_gene: TRBV19

CDR3nt: TGCGCCAGCAGTCTGGGAGTAGAACTCTACGAGCAGTACTTC
CDR3aa: CASSLGVELYEQYF
d_gene: NA
j_gene: TRBJ2-7
abundance: NA
v_gene: TRBV10-2

CDR3nt: TGTGCCAGCAGCGCCCGGGGGGGTGGGAGGTCCGCCAATGAGCAGTTCTTC
CDR3aa: CASSARGGGRSANEQFF
d_gene: TRBD2
j_gene: TRBJ2-1
abundance: NA
v_gene: TRBV9

CDR3nt: TGTGCCAGCAGTTTACTAGCGGGCTACTCCTACGAGCAGTACTTC
CDR3aa: CASSLLAGYSYEQYF
d_gene: TRBD2
j_gene: TRBJ2-7
abundance: NA
v_gene: TRBV27

CDR3nt: TGTGCCAGCGGCGGGACTAGCGAGGGTACGCAGTATTTT
CDR3aa: CASGGTSEGTQYF
d_gene: TRBD2
j_gene: TRBJ2-3
abundance: NA
v_gene: TRBV18

CDR3nt: TGTGCCAGCAGCTTACTTCTCCAGACGGGTGAAAGGGAGCAGTACTTC
CDR3aa: CASSLLLQTGEREQYF
d_gene: NA
j_gene: TRBJ2-7
abundance: NA
v_gene: TRBV5-5

CDR3nt: TGTGCCAGCAGTTCCCCAAGTCCGCGGGTCCTAGACACGCAGTATTTT
CDR3aa: CASSSPSPRVLDTQYF
d_gene: NA
j_gene: TRBJ2-3
abundance: NA
v_gene: TRBV28

CDR3nt: TGTGCCAGCTCACCACCGAGGGCTAGCGGAAGCCAGTCCCACGAGCAGTACTTC
CDR3aa: CASSPPRASGSQSHEQYF
d_gene: TRBD2
j_gene: TRBJ2-7
abundance: once
v_gene: TRBV18

CDR3nt: TGTGCCAGCAGCCCTACCCGACAGGGCGGTGAGCAGTTCTTC
CDR3aa: CASSPTRQGGEQFF
d_gene: TRBD1
j_gene: TRBJ2-1
abundance: NA
v_gene: TRBV7-3

CDR3nt: TGTGCCAGCAGCCAAGATAGCGGCCAAGAGACCCAGTACTTC
CDR3aa: CASSQDSGQETQYF
d_gene: NA
j_gene: TRBJ2-5
abundance: many
v_gene: TRBV4-2

CDR3nt: TGTGCCAGCAGCCCTCTACAGGGGTCGAACACTGAAGCTTTCTTT
CDR3aa: CASSPLQGSNTEAFF
d_gene: TRBD1
j_gene: TRBJ1-1
abundance: NA
v_gene: TRBV7-6

CDR3nt: TGTGCCAGCAGCTTTCAACAGCCCCAGCATTTT
CDR3aa: CASSFQQPQHF
d_gene: NA
j_gene: TRBJ1-5
abundance: NA
v_gene: TRBV11-3

CDR3nt: TGTGCCAGCAGCGTTAATTTGGGGACAGGGGAAGGCTACACCTTC
CDR3aa: CASSVNLGTGEGYTF
d_gene: TRBD1
j_gene: TRBJ1-2
abundance: NA
v_gene: TRBV9

CDR3nt: TGTGCCAGCAGCCGACAAAACACTGAAGCTTTCTTT
CDR3aa: CASSRQNTEAFF
d_gene: NA
j_gene: TRBJ1-1
abundance: NA
v_gene: TRBV11-2

CDR3nt: TGTGCCAGCAGTCAGAGGAGCTATGGCTACACCTTC
CDR3aa: CASSQRSYGYTF
d_gene: NA
j_gene: TRBJ1-2
abundance: NA
v_gene: TRBV5-4

CDR3nt: TGTGCCAGCAGTTTGCGCGCGGGAGGGAACAATGAGCAGTTCTTC
CDR3aa: CASSLRAGGNNEQFF
d_gene: TRBD2
j_gene: TRBJ2-1
abundance: NA
v_gene: TRBV28

CDR3nt: TGTGCCTGGACCGGGACAGGGGCAAATCAGCCCCAGCATTTT
CDR3aa: CAWTGTGANQPQHF
d_gene: TRBD1
j_gene: TRBJ1-5
abundance: few
v_gene: TRBV30

CDR3nt: TGTGCCAGTAGTTCGCGTTCAGTGCCTCAGGCCTACGAGCAGTACTTC
CDR3aa: CASSSRSVPQAYEQYF
d_gene: NA
j_gene: TRBJ2-7
abundance: NA
v_gene: TRBV19

CDR3nt: TGTGCCAGCAGTGGGGGGACAGGCGCAATCACTGAAGCTTTCTTT
CDR3aa: CASSGGTGAITEAFF
d_gene: TRBD1
j_gene: TRBJ1-1
abundance: NA
v_gene: TRBV6-1

CDR3nt: TGTGCCTGGAGGATCTCAGGGGATCGGGTGTCTGAAGCTTTCTTT
CDR3aa: CAWRISGDRVSEAFF
d_gene: NA
j_gene: TRBJ1-1
abundance: NA
v_gene: TRBV30

CDR3nt: TGCGCCAGCAGCTTGGGCGGGAGGAGCACAGATACGCAGTATTTT
CDR3aa: CASSLGGRSTDTQYF
d_gene: TRBD2
j_gene: TRBJ2-3
abundance: NA
v_gene: TRBV5-1

CDR3nt: TGCGCCAGCAGCGTGATGACAGGGGCCCTGAACACTGAAGCTTTCTTT
CDR3aa: CASSVMTGALNTEAFF
d_gene: TRBD1
j_gene: TRBJ1-1
abundance: NA
v_gene: TRBV5-1

CDR3nt: TGTGCCAGCAGCTTGGAGGTTAGCTCTGGGGCCAACGTCCTGACTTTC
CDR3aa: CASSLEVSSGANVLTF
d_gene: NA
j_gene: TRBJ2-6
abundance: NA
v_gene: TRBV6-6

CDR3nt: TGTGCCTGGAGGCCGACAGGGGCGTCGAATCAGCCCCAGCATTTT
CDR3aa: CAWRPTGASNQPQHF
d_gene: TRBD1
j_gene: TRBJ1-5
abundance: NA
v_gene: TRBV30

CDR3nt: TGTGCCAGCAGGGCAGGGGGGAGCTCCTACAATGAGCAGTTCTTC
CDR3aa: CASRAGGSSYNEQFF
d_gene: NA
j_gene: TRBJ2-1
abundance: NA
v_gene: TRBV6-5

CDR3nt: TGTGCCAGCAGTGGGGGAGGGACAGGGAATGAAAAACTGTTTTTT
CDR3aa: CASSGGGTGNEKLFF
d_gene: TRBD1
j_gene: TRBJ1-4
abundance: NA
v_gene: TRBV6-1

CDR3nt: TGTGCCAGCAGCTCACCCGGCCAGGGTTTGATATACGAGCAGTACTTC
CDR3aa: CASSSPGQGLIYEQYF
d_gene: NA
j_gene: TRBJ2-7
abundance: NA
v_gene: TRBV11-2

CDR3nt: TGTGCCTGGACTCCATGGGACAGTGAAGCTTTCTTT
CDR3aa: CAWTPWDSEAFF
d_gene: TRBD1
j_gene: TRBJ1-1
abundance: NA
v_gene: TRBV30

CDR3nt: TGTGCCAGCAGCTTGGAACTAGCGGGAGCAAGTGAGCAGTTCTTC
CDR3aa: CASSLELAGASEQFF
d_gene: TRBD2
j_gene: TRBJ2-1
abundance: NA
v_gene: TRBV5-5

CDR3nt: TGCAGTGCTAGGGGGAGCTACGAGCAGTACTTC
CDR3aa: CSARGSYEQYF
d_gene: NA
j_gene: TRBJ2-7
abundance: NA
v_gene: TRBV20-1

CDR3nt: TGTGCCAGCAGGATCGGACAGCATGTAAAGACCCAGTACTTC
CDR3aa: CASRIGQHVKTQYF
d_gene: NA
j_gene: TRBJ2-5
abundance: NA
v_gene: TRBV2

CDR3nt: TGTGCCAGCAGCGTTAAAGCCTTTGGTCGTCAGCCCCAGCATTTT
CDR3aa: CASSVKAFGRQPQHF
d_gene: NA
j_gene: TRBJ1-5
abundance: NA
v_gene: TRBV28

CDR3nt: TGTGCCAGCAGCGTAGAGACAAACGTTGGGGGCTACACCTTC
CDR3aa: CASSVETNVGGYTF
d_gene: NA
j_gene: TRBJ1-2
abundance: few
v_gene: TRBV9

CDR3nt: TGTGCCAGCCCTGTGGACAGCAGGGAGCTGTTTTTT
CDR3aa: CASPVDSRELFF
d_gene: NA
j_gene: TRBJ2-2
abundance: NA
v_gene: TRBV27